The entry below gives a single T cell receptor delta chain sequence along with its context. This clone was observed a handful of times. What antigen it recognizes has not been identified. TCRdb's listed protein matches a much larger clone and diverges from this DNA's translation at residue 4, likely through a read error; the protein shown comes from the DNA. This record belongs to a study of human gamma delta and Vdelta1 T cells (dated by TCRdb to between 2018 and 2020). Concerning the study at large: Delta One T cells, Vd1+ gamma-delta T cells, were investigated in the study as cytotoxic effectors against acute myeloid leukemia.

Library preparation used PCR. Sequencing relied on an Illumina MiSeq. Clone calls in TCRdb were regenerated from the public reads with CATT, after which identical DNA sequences shared one row. The table for this sample lists approximately 4,500 delta-chain clones; roughly a quarter of them were counted only once. The ten largest clones add up to about three quarters of the sample. The germline V gene gives CDR1 as TSWWSYY and CDR2 as QGS. The germline V and J ends show losses of 7 bases and 3 bases respectively, and no gene match explains 15 bases of the junction. Measured from the cysteine to the phenylalanine, the CDR3 is 18 residues long. Only CDR3 DNA remains: 54 bases, in frame from the first base.

The chain employs TRDV1 and TRDJ1; 12 middle bases align to TRDD3. The sequencing sample was made of naive CD27+ Vdelta1 gamma-delta T cells from blood. The receptor's source is a human donor in good health. This receptor carries the CDR3 CALERTSPNWGIPDKLIF. The DNA sequence is as follows: TGTGCTCTTGAGCGAACGAGCCCGAACTGGGGGATACCCGATAAACTCATCTTT.